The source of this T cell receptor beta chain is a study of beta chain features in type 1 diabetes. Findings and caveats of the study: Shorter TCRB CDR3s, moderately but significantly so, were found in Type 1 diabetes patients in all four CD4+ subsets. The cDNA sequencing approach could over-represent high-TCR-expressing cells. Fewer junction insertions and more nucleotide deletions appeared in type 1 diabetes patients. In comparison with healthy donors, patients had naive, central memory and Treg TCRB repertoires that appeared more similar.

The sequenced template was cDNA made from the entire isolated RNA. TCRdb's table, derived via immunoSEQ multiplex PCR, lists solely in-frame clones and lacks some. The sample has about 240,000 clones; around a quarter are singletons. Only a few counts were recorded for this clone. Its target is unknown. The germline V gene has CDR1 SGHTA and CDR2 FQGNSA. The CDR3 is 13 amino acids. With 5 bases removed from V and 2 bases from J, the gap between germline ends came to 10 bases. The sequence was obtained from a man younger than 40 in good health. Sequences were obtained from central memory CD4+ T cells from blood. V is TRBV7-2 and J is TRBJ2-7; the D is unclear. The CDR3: CASSIGPAYEQYF. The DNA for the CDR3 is TGTGCCAGCAGCATTGGACCCGCCTACGAGCAGTACTTC.